One and the same sample provided the 2 T cell receptor beta chains below, sequenced in a study of CD8+CD57+ T cells in acquired aplastic anemia. CD8+CD57+ cell expansion had been shown by flow cytometry in patients chosen for sequencing. The template used for profiling TCR beta VDJ and CDR3 was genomic DNA. TCRdb reprocessed the reads via MiXCR and lists one record per CDR3 protein. The repertoire holds more than 200,000 distinct CDR3 sequences, with about half as singletons. The specimen sequenced was sorted CD4+, CD8+, or CD8+CD57+ T cells (not recorded which) from PBMCs. All receptors come from a human donor with aplastic anemia.

This clonotype has ten or more counts. The chain has TRBV6-5 and TRBJ2-7, with 9 bases aligning to TRBD2. The CDR3 is 15 amino acids. The germline V gene has CDR1 MNHEY and CDR2 SVGAGI. V was clipped by 0 bases and J by 6 bases; unmatched bases: 6. The CDR3 is CASSYSAGGPFEQYF. The CDR3 nucleotides read TGTGCCAGCAGTTACTCGGCGGGGGGGCCCTTCGAGCAGTACTTC.

The genes are TRBV4-1 and TRBJ1-2; D perhaps matches TRBD1 (6 bases). Germline loops: CDR1 MGHRA, CDR2 YSYEKL. V gave up 3 bases and J gave up 5 bases, with 22 bases separating them. The CDR3 sequence is 17 residues long. The CDR3 sequence: CASSHPDSRSSKYGYTF. CDR3 nucleotides: TGCGCCAGCAGCCACCCGGACAGTAGATCTTCAAAATATGGCTACACCTTC.